The present T cell receptor beta chain was sequenced within a study of shared T cell receptors in the human thymus. The V gene's germline CDR1 is MRHNA and CDR2 SNTAGT. This CDR3 has 11 amino acids. Trimming took off 10 bases at V and 5 bases at J, with 10 bases between the two ends. The method was immunoSEQ multiplex PCR; TCRdb's version includes in-frame clones alone and lacks a portion of them. In the table there are approximately 400,000 clones, approximately 95% of which are singletons. Sequencing input: thymocytes. The sequence was obtained from a human donor. This chain connects TRBV6-4 to TRBJ2-3; D is uncertain. In DNA, the CDR3 is TGTGCCACAAATTCGGGAGATACGCAGTATTTT. This codes for CATNSGDTQYF.